The 4 T cell receptor beta chains below all came from one sample that was sequenced in a study of graft-versus-host responses after intestinal transplantation. Their specific antigens are unknown. TCRdb's copy holds only in-frame clones and misses some; the assay was immunoSEQ multiplex PCR. The data hold roughly 73,000 clones, with around 87% observed a single time. The sample was unstimulated CD8+ T cells sorted from spleen or lymph node cells, taken before transplant. Receptors originate from a human donor who was the organ donor for an intestinal transplant.

The rearrangement uses TRBV14 and TRBJ1-3; D is ambiguous. V shed 0 bases and J shed 0 bases, with 6 bases lying between them. Per the germline V gene, CDR1 is SGHDN and CDR2 is FVKESK. CDR3 length: 15 amino acids. CDR3 in amino acids: CASSQEAHSGNTIYF. The CDR3 DNA follows: TGTGCCAGCAGCCAAGAGGCACACTCTGGAAACACCATATATTTT.

This clone is a singleton in its sample. The CDR3 loop reads CASSLSQDPAEAFF. The CDR3 region has the DNA TGTGCCAGCAGTTTATCCCAGGATCCGGCTGAAGCTTTCTTT. The rearrangement links TRBV27 to TRBJ1-1; no clear D gene. The CDR3 consists of 14 residues. Looked up from germline, CDR1 is MNHEY and CDR2 is SMNVEV (reference sequence). V was clipped by 0 bases and J by 6 bases, with 11 bases between them.

The chain carries TRBV2 and TRBJ1-1; 7 bases map to TRBD1. Germline CDR1 and CDR2: SNHLY and FYNNEI. V shed 6 bases and J 6 bases; nucleotides not matched to a gene: 25. This CDR3 has 19 amino acids. The CDR3 reads CASRKPTGVPLFQIPEAFF. CDR3 coding DNA: TGTGCCAGCAGAAAACCAACAGGGGTGCCCTTATTTCAGATACCTGAAGCTTTCTTT.

The chain's CDR3 is CASSRGEIVQETQYF. As DNA, the CDR3 is TGTGCCAGTAGTAGAGGCGAAATAGTCCAAGAGACCCAGTACTTC. The rearrangement uses TRBV19 and TRBJ2-5; D is unclear. The CDR3 sequence is 15 residues long. Trimming removed 4 bases from V and 1 base from J, with 13 bases in between. Germline assignment: CDR1 LNHDA and CDR2 SQIVND (reference sequence).